This T cell receptor beta chain was recovered during a study of vaccination effects on CD4 cells after COVID-19. General study findings and limits: Early post-infection timepoints were absent, and convalescent patients were few.

Concerning this clone itself: Its antigen is unknown.

V lost 2 bases to trimming and J lost 3 bases; unmatched junction nucleotides: 6. There are 15 residues in the CDR3. Germline V gene sequence: CDR1 MRHNA, CDR2 SNTAGT. Ahead of sequencing, the ViraFEST assay grew antigen-specific CD4+ T cells using viral peptide pools. Culture proceeded for 9 to 11 days, and CD4+ T cells were then isolated. SARS-CoV-2 infection was confirmed by PCR in the person between March and December 2020. Serving as the negative control culture was a pool of HIV-1 Nef peptides. Sequencing was performed with immunoSEQ multiplex PCR; in TCRdb, only in-frame clones are kept and a portion is missing. The sample records roughly 54,000 clones, 76% being singletons.

The chain uses TRBV6-4 and TRBJ2-5, with 7 bases aligning to TRBD1. Sequencing was performed on CD4+ T cells from PBMCs cultured with HIV peptides, taken before COVID-19 vaccination. Subset indicated: HIV-1 Nef peptide pool negative control/reference culture. The source of this sequence is a human donor who had a prior SARS-CoV-2 infection. The CDR3 coding sequence is TGTGCCAGCAGTGACCTGTTCGACAGGGAAGAGACCCAGTACTTC. Translating it yields CASSDLFDREETQYF.